A selection of T cell receptor beta chains follows, all from one sample in a study of cytomegalovirus exposure and HLA in healthy donors. TCRdb's copy holds only in-frame clones and misses some; the assay was immunoSEQ multiplex PCR. Of under 200,000 clones listed, 84% were seen once; the top ten hold about 0.25%. Sequencing was performed on PBMCs. The receptors shown here come from a boy aged 5-17 years in good health and CMV-seronegative. The CDR3 runs from the conserved cysteine through the conserved F or W. D genes are given only for firm matches. Only part of the rows carry a size: once, few, many, or a class if the clone is expanded.

cdr3_aa | cdr3_nt | j_call | v_call | d_call | clone_size
CASSPDRGGETQYF | TGTGCTAGCAGCCCCGACAGGGGCGGAGAGACCCAGTACTTC | TRBJ2-5 | TRBV7-7 | TRBD1 | -
CASRSRGVSYEQYF | TGTGCCAGCAGATCCAGGGGGGTTTCCTACGAGCAGTACTTC | TRBJ2-7 | TRBV6-1 | - | -
CASSVRGGSGNTIYF | TGTGCCAGCAGTGTGCGAGGCGGCTCTGGAAACACCATATATTTT | TRBJ1-3 | TRBV2 | - | -
CASSLGGPGTGGFGELFF | TGTGCCAGCAGCTTGGGAGGCCCCGGGACAGGGGGATTTGGGGAGCTGTTTTTT | TRBJ2-2 | TRBV5-5 | TRBD1 | -
CASSATGGGQPQHF | TGTGCCAGCAGTGCCACAGGGGGCGGTCAGCCCCAGCATTTT | TRBJ1-5 | TRBV6-1 | TRBD1 | -
CASSIETSGGVASSYNEQFF | TGTGCCAGTAGTATAGAGACTAGCGGGGGGGTTGCTAGCTCCTACAATGAGCAGTTCTTC | TRBJ2-1 | TRBV19 | TRBD2 | -
CASSPNPGGQDNQPQHF | TGCGCCAGCAGCCCCAACCCCGGGGGACAGGACAATCAGCCCCAGCATTTT | TRBJ1-5 | TRBV4-3 | TRBD1 | once
CASSPPIGWSGRALSYNEQFF | TGTGCCAGCAGCCCTCCAATCGGGTGGAGCGGGAGGGCCTTATCCTACAATGAGCAGTTCTTC | TRBJ2-1 | TRBV27 | TRBD2 | -
CSVQERQGFSEQYF | TGCAGCGTTCAGGAGAGACAGGGATTCTCCGAGCAGTACTTC | TRBJ2-7 | TRBV29-1 | TRBD1 | -
CAWSRDRESGGNQPQHF | TGTGCCTGGAGCCGGGACAGGGAATCAGGAGGCAATCAGCCCCAGCATTTT | TRBJ1-5 | TRBV30 | TRBD1 | -
CASSLSGLQGGYSNQPQHF | TGTGCCAGCAGCTTGAGTGGTCTCCAAGGGGGCTATAGCAATCAGCCCCAGCATTTT | TRBJ1-5 | TRBV5-6 | TRBD1 | -
CASSELGESNQPQHF | TGTGCCAGCAGTGAGTTAGGGGAAAGCAATCAGCCCCAGCATTTT | TRBJ1-5 | TRBV6-1 | - | -
CAWSAPGGFRDEQYF | TGTGCCTGGAGTGCCCCAGGGGGGTTTAGGGACGAGCAGTACTTC | TRBJ2-7 | TRBV30 | - | -
CASSIGRLATEAFF | TGTGCCAGTAGTATCGGCAGGCTCGCCACTGAAGCTTTCTTT | TRBJ1-1 | TRBV19 | - | -
CASSPGIAGGREQYF | TGTGCCAGCAGTCCAGGTATAGCGGGAGGACGCGAGCAGTACTTC | TRBJ2-7 | TRBV27 | TRBD2 | few
CASSSAPNSPLHF | TGTGCCAGCAGTAGCGCTCCTAATTCACCCCTCCACTTT | TRBJ1-6 | TRBV6-5 | - | -
CASRTAEGPYEQYF | TGTGCCAGCAGAACCGCCGAGGGTCCCTACGAGCAGTACTTC | TRBJ2-7 | TRBV27 | - | -
CASSRGERGGSYEQYF | TGTGCCAGCAGCCGCGGAGAGCGGGGGGGGAGCTACGAGCAGTACTTC | TRBJ2-7 | TRBV5-4 | TRBD2 | -
CASSEGQGVTYEQYF | TGTGCCAGCAGTGAAGGACAGGGGGTTACCTACGAGCAGTACTTC | TRBJ2-7 | TRBV2 | TRBD1 | -
CASSSLDLILNTEAFF | TGTGCCAGCAGTTCCCTAGACCTGATTTTGAACACTGAAGCTTTCTTT | TRBJ1-1 | TRBV28 | - | -
CASSGGAGNEQFF | TGTGCCAGCAGCGGGGGGGCAGGGAATGAGCAGTTCTTC | TRBJ2-1 | TRBV5-4 | - | -
CASTEADRGGTTYF | TGTGCCAGCACCGAGGCGGACAGGGGGGGCACAACGTACTTC | TRBJ2-7 | TRBV6-6 | TRBD1 | -
CASSYSTRSQLHF | TGTGCCAGCAGTTACTCGACCAGGTCCCAACTCCACTTT | TRBJ1-6 | TRBV6-5 | - | -
CASNPNRGEQETQYF | TGTGCTAGCAACCCGAACAGGGGCGAACAAGAGACCCAGTACTTC | TRBJ2-5 | TRBV7-7 | TRBD1 | -
CSVPDRPTNYGYTF | TGCAGCGTTCCGGACAGACCAACTAACTATGGCTACACCTTC | TRBJ1-2 | TRBV29-1 | - | -
CASSPSGSKNTGELFF | TGTGCCAGCAGCCCTAGCGGGAGTAAAAACACCGGGGAGCTGTTTTTT | TRBJ2-2 | TRBV7-3 | TRBD2 | -
CASSPHFWANTIYF | TGTGCCAGCAGTCCCCACTTCTGGGCAAACACCATATATTTT | TRBJ1-3 | TRBV27 | - | -
CSVGPGLVSEAFF | TGCAGCGTTGGACCAGGTTTGGTCTCTGAAGCTTTCTTT | TRBJ1-1 | TRBV29-1 | - | once
CASSDRGGTDTQYF | TGTGCCAGCAGTGACCGGGGGGGCACAGATACGCAGTATTTT | TRBJ2-3 | TRBV6-4 | TRBD2 | -
CAADLRAGNTIYF | TGTGCCGCCGATCTCAGGGCTGGAAACACCATATATTTT | TRBJ1-3 | TRBV30 | - | -
CASSQDRDNEQFF | TGTGCCAGCAGCCAGGACAGGGACAATGAGCAGTTCTTC | TRBJ2-1 | TRBV5-6 | TRBD1 | -
CASQGTSSYEQYF | TGTGCCAGCCAGGGGACCAGCTCCTACGAGCAGTACTTC | TRBJ2-7 | TRBV25-1 | - | -
CASSQGSSPAMTQYF | TGTGCCAGCAGCCAGGGATCATCCCCGGCAATGACCCAGTACTTC | TRBJ2-5 | TRBV5-6 | - | -
CASSYSRGNTEAFF | TGTGCCAGCAGTTACTCCCGGGGGAACACTGAAGCTTTCTTT | TRBJ1-1 | TRBV6-5 | - | -
CASSFGAEETQYF | TGTGCCAGCAGCTTTGGGGCCGAAGAGACCCAGTACTTC | TRBJ2-5 | TRBV5-6 | - | -
CASSLALAGGYEQYF | TGCGCCAGCAGCTTGGCCCTAGCGGGAGGGTACGAGCAGTACTTC | TRBJ2-7 | TRBV5-1 | TRBD2 | -
CASSSTNGRTTLGYTF | TGTGCCAGCAGCTCAACTAATGGGAGGACCACCCTCGGCTACACCTTC | TRBJ1-2 | TRBV5-6 | - | -
CASSLKGQGQGYTF | TGTGCCAGCAGCTTAAAGGGACAGGGACAGGGCTACACCTTC | TRBJ1-2 | TRBV5-4 | TRBD1 | -
CASSLAPGQGIYEQYF | TGCGCCAGCAGCTTGGCTCCGGGACAGGGAATCTACGAGCAGTACTTC | TRBJ2-7 | TRBV5-1 | TRBD1 | -
CATQSRDRGNEQFF | TGTGCCACCCAGTCCCGGGACAGGGGAAATGAGCAGTTCTTC | TRBJ2-1 | TRBV28 | TRBD1 | -
CASSRGTVAHTEAFF | TGTGCCAGCAGCCGCGGGACGGTGGCACACACTGAAGCTTTCTTT | TRBJ1-1 | TRBV11-2 | - | -
CASSFQGGNYGYTF | TGTGCCAGCAGCTTTCAGGGGGGTAACTATGGCTACACCTTC | TRBJ1-2 | TRBV7-2 | TRBD1 | -
CASSVGRYSGANVLTF | TGTGCCAGCAGCGTGGGGAGGTACTCTGGGGCCAACGTCCTGACTTTC | TRBJ2-6 | TRBV9 | - | once
CASSVDEGSQTEAFF | TGTGCCAGCAGCGTAGACGAGGGAAGTCAAACTGAAGCTTTCTTT | TRBJ1-1 | TRBV9 | - | -
CASSLSPGSANTGELFF | TGTGCCAGCAGTTTGTCCCCGGGTAGCGCGAACACCGGGGAGCTGTTTTTT | TRBJ2-2 | TRBV27 | - | -
CASSIYSRGQGDEQYF | TGTGCCAGCAGCATTTATTCGAGGGGGCAGGGGGACGAGCAGTACTTC | TRBJ2-7 | TRBV21-1 | - | -
CASSLSSYEQYF | TGTGCCAGCAGCTTGAGCTCCTACGAGCAGTACTTC | TRBJ2-7 | TRBV7-2 | - | -
CASSYREAANEKLFF | TGTGCCAGCAGCTATAGGGAGGCGGCTAATGAAAAACTGTTTTTT | TRBJ1-4 | TRBV11-1 | - | -
CASSFPGTGESSPLHF | TGTGCCAGCAGCTTCCCGGGGACAGGGGAGAGTTCACCCCTCCACTTT | TRBJ1-6 | TRBV7-9 | TRBD1 | -
CASSLTSGAGETQYF | TGTGCCAGCAGTCTGACTAGCGGGGCAGGGGAGACCCAGTACTTC | TRBJ2-5 | TRBV7-2 | TRBD2 | -
CASSPPGTATTTGELFF | TGTGCCAGCAGTCCCCCCGGGACAGCAACGACCACCGGGGAGCTGTTTTTT | TRBJ2-2 | TRBV28 | TRBD1 | -
CASSNRVPTEAFF | TGTGCCAGTAGCAACAGGGTCCCCACTGAAGCTTTCTTT | TRBJ1-1 | TRBV19 | - | -
CASSRGGGPSSYEQYF | TGTGCCAGCAGTCGGGGCGGAGGGCCGAGCTCCTACGAGCAGTACTTC | TRBJ2-7 | TRBV27 | - | -
CASSLRGTQEGYSNQPQHF | TGTGCCAGCAGTTTAAGGGGTACACAGGAGGGGTATAGCAATCAGCCCCAGCATTTT | TRBJ1-5 | TRBV27 | - | -
CASRQGSGYTF | TGTGCCAGCAGGCAGGGAAGTGGCTACACCTTC | TRBJ1-2 | TRBV6-1 | - | -
CATRWDREGSPLHF | TGTGCCACCAGATGGGACAGGGAAGGATCACCCCTCCACTTT | TRBJ1-6 | TRBV15 | TRBD1 | few
CSVEGGAAYEQYF | TGCAGCGTTGAAGGCGGGGCTGCCTACGAGCAGTACTTC | TRBJ2-7 | TRBV29-1 | - | -
CASSQIRTSGTWWRFRRELFF | TGCGCCAGCAGTCAAATAAGGACTAGCGGGACTTGGTGGAGGTTTCGTCGGGAGCTGTTTTTT | TRBJ2-2 | TRBV23-1 | TRBD2 | -